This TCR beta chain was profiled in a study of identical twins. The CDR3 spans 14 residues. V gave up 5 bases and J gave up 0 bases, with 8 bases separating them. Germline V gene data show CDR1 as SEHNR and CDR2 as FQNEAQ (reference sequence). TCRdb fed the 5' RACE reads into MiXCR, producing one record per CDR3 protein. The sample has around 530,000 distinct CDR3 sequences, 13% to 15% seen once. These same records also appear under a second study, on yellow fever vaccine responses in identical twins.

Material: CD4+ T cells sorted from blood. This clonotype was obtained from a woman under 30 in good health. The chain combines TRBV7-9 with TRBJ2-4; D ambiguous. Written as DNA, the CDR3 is TGTGCCAGCAGCGCCACAGTAGCCAAAAACATTCAGTACTTC. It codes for CASSATVAKNIQYF.